Detailed here is one T cell receptor beta chain. Treatment here: around 19 received Ad26.COV2.S at low or high dose, single or two shots; roughly 5 received placebo; per-sample allocation not given. On day 63 after the first injection, vaccine and placebo recipients gave samples. Data came from immunoSEQ multiplex PCR; TCRdb stores just in-frame clones and leaves some out. Of about 330,000 clones listed, 90% are singletons. Germline V gene lookup returns CDR1 SQVTM and CDR2 ANQGSEA. The ends were cut back, 3 bases at V and 3 bases at J, with 12 bases in the middle. This CDR3 is built from 13 residues. The data were taken from a study of Ad26.COV2.S vaccination and SARS-CoV-2 variants.

The sequencing used peripheral blood, collected in a trial of Ad26.COV2.S vaccine versus placebo. The V gene is TRBV29-1, the J gene TRBJ2-7, with no clear D. The sequence was collected from a person between 18 and 65 years old who received the Ad26.COV2.S COVID-19 vaccine or a placebo. CDR3 DNA sequence: TGCAGCGTTGAGCTTGCCAGAGTCTACGAGCAGTACGTC. It yields the protein CSVELARVYEQYV.